A selection of T cell receptor beta chains follows, all from one sample in a study of low-dose radiotherapy and immunotherapy resistance in tumors. One entry per CDR3 protein results from TCRdb running MiXCR on the reads. This sample yields approximately 90,000 distinct CDR3 sequences, of which under 10% are seen a single time; about 1% belongs to the top ten. The sample here was PBMCs, taken before treatment. These receptors were obtained from a male donor with prostate cancer. Each CDR3 is given with its conserved first and last residue. The D gene is left open where the match is weak.

V gene	J gene	D gene	CDR3 protein
TRBV29-1	TRBJ2-1	TRBD2	CSVPSGRVYEQFF
TRBV4-3	TRBJ1-4	NA	CASSQTRRGEKLFF
TRBV28	TRBJ2-5	NA	CASSFRAGVKETQYF
TRBV28	TRBJ2-5	TRBD2	CASSSGLAGKETQYF
TRBV24-1	TRBJ2-5	TRBD1	CATSDFGWDSQETQYF
TRBV2	TRBJ2-7	TRBD1	CASSGTGSSRQYF
TRBV7-9	TRBJ1-1	TRBD1	CASSRTGTGGRAGTEAFF
TRBV6-2/TRBV6-3	TRBJ2-7	NA	CASSLSGGSHEQYF
TRBV29-1	TRBJ1-1	NA	CSVDRGNTEAFF
TRBV28	TRBJ2-3	NA	CASRRGRNTDTQYF
TRBV11-2	TRBJ2-3	NA	CASGSRAPSTDTQYF
TRBV4-2	TRBJ1-3	NA	CASSQDSRSASGNTIYF
TRBV7-2	TRBJ2-2	NA	CASSLSRGTGELFF
TRBV6-1	TRBJ1-4	NA	CASSLGPERKLFF
TRBV24-1	TRBJ2-3	NA	CATSDPPMDTQYF
TRBV14	TRBJ2-1	TRBD2	CASSQDASGSPSYNEQFF
TRBV29-1	TRBJ2-7	TRBD1	CSVESGQGINEQYF
TRBV27	TRBJ2-1	TRBD1	CASRHGTGVYNEQFF
TRBV2	TRBJ1-5	NA	CASSDDGPRAQHF
TRBV27	TRBJ2-4	NA	CASSVAGGYNEQYF
TRBV12-3/TRBV12-4	TRBJ1-3	NA	CASSLGWASGNTIYF
TRBV5-6	TRBJ2-7	NA	CASVDSPGSYEQYF
TRBV5-5	TRBJ1-2	NA	CASSLDGTVFNYGYTF
TRBV29-1	TRBJ1-5	TRBD1	CSVATGTGSQPQHF
TRBV19	TRBJ2-5	TRBD2	CASSDSGKETQYF
TRBV29-1	TRBJ2-7	TRBD2	CSGGLAGSYEQYF
TRBV29-1	TRBJ2-5	NA	CSVESGGETQYF
TRBV28	TRBJ1-5	TRBD1	CASLRRGQYYSNQPQHF
TRBV20-1	TRBJ1-2	TRBD1	CSASRTGKDGYTF
TRBV7-8	TRBJ2-2	NA	CASSLAAGTGELFF
TRBV6-8	TRBJ2-2	NA	CASRNAGELFF